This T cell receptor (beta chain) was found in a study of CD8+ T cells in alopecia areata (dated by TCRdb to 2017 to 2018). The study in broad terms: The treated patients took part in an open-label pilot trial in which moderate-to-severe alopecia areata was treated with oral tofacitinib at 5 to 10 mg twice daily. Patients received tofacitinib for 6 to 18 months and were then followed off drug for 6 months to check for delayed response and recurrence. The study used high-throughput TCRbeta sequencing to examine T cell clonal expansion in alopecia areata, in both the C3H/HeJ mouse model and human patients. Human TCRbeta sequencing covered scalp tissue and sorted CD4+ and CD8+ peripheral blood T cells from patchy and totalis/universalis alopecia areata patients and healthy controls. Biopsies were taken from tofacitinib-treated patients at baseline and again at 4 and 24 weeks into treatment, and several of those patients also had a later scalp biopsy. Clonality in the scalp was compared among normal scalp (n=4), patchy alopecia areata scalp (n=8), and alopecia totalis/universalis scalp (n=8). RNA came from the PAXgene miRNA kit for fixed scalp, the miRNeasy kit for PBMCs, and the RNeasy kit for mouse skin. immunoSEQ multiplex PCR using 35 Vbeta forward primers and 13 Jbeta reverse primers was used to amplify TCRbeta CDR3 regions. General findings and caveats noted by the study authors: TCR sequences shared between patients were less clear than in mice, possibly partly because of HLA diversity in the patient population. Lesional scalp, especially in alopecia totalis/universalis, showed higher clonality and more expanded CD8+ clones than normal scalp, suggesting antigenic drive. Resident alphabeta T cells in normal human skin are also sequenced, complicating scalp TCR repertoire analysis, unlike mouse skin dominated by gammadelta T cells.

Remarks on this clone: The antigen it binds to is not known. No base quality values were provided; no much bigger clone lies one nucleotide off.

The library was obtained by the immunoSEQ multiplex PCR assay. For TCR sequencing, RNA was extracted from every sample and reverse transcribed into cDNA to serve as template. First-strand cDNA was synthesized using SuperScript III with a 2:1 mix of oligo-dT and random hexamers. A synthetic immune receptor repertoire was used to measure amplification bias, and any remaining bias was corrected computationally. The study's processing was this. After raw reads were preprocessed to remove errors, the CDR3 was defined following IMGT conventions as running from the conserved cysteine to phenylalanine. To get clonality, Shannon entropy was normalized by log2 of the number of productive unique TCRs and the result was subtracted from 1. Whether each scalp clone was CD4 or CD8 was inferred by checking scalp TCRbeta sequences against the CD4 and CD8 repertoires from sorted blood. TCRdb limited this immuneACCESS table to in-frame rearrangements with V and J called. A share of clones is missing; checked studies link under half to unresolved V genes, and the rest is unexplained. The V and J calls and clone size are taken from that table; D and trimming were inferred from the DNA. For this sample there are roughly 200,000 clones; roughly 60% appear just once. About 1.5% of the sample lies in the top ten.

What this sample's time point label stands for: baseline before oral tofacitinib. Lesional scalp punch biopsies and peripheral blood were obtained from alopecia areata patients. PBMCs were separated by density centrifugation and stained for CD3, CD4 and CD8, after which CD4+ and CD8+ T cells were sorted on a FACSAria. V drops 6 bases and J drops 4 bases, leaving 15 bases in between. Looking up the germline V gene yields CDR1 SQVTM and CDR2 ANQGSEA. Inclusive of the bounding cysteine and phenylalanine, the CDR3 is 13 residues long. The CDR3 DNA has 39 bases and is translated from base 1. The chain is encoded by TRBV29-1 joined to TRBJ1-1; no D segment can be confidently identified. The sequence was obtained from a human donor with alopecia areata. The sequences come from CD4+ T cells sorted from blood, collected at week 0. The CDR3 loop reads CSVSRGSSTEAFF. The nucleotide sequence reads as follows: TGCAGCGTCTCTCGTGGTTCGAGCACTGAAGCTTTCTTT. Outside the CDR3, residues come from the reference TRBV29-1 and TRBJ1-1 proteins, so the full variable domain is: SAVISQKPSRDICQRGTSLTIQCQVDSQVTMMFWYRQQPGQSLTLIATANQGSEATYESGFVIDKFPISRPNLTFSTLTVSNMSPEDSSIYLCSVSRGSSTEAFFGQGTRLTVV.